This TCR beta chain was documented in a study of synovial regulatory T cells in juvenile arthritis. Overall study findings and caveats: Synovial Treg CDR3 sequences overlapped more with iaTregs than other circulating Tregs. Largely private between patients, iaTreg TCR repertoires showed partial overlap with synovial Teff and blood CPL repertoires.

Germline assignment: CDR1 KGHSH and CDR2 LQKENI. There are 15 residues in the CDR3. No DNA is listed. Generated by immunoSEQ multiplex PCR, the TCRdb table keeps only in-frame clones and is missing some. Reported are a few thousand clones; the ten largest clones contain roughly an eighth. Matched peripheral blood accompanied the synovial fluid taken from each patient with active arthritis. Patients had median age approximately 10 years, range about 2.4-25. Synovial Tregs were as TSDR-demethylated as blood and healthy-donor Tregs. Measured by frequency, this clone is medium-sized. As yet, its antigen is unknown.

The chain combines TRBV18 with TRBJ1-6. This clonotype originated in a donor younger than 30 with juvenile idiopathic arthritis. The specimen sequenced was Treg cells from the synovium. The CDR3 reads CASSEADPRNSPLHF.